The present T cell receptor beta chain was sequenced within a study of CD8+CD57+ T cells in acquired aplastic anemia. At the level of the study: Sorted CD4+ plus CD8+ cells gave DNA averaging around 3 ug.

Before being chosen for sequencing, patients had shown CD8+CD57+ cell expansion by flow cytometry. Prior therapy had not been administered to any patient at the time of blood sampling. The CDR3 is 14 amino acids. Germline V lookup: CDR1 DFQATT, CDR2 SNEGSKA (reference sequence). Findings and limits, study-wide: Researchers reported that CD8+ Simpson's diversity was not significantly different in patients versus controls. There were twenty-nine CD8+ CDR3 sequences that occurred in both patients and controls.

Genomic DNA was employed as the template in profiling TCR beta VDJ and CDR3. TCRdb fed the reads into MiXCR, producing one record per CDR3 protein. In the table there are tens of thousands of distinct CDR3 sequences, 60% to 80% of which are singletons. On this clonotype: Its antigen is as yet unknown. Germline and junction disagree at one end, which may indicate a read error.

The sequence was collected from a human donor with aplastic anemia. The sequencing input was sorted CD4+, CD8+, or CD8+CD57+ T cells (not recorded which) from PBMCs. The chain is built from TRBV20-1 and TRBJ2-7; the match to TRBD2 covers 7 bases. The CDR3 region has the DNA TGCAGTGCTGGAGAGGTCTGGGGGAGGGACGAGCAGTACTTC. Its protein is CSAGEVWGRDEQYF.